The next 11 T cell receptor beta chains were all read from a single sample in a study of CD8 T cells in Susac syndrome. It was with random hexamers that roughly 0.45 to 1 ug RNA was reverse transcribed. One entry per CDR3 protein, called by TCRdb with MiXCR from the immunoSEQ multiplex PCR reads. The table shows some 300,000 distinct CDR3 sequences, with 85% occurring only once. Sequencing used CD8+ T cells from PBMCs. Every receptor here comes from a human donor with multiple sclerosis.

This clonotype was detected once. V and J are TRBV12-3 or TRBV12-4 and TRBJ2-3; D remains ambiguous. The CDR3 consists of 13 residues. V lost 1 base and J 5 bases, leaving 7 bases between the germline ends. The CDR3 sequence is CASSLGPLDTQYF. In nucleotides, the CDR3 is TGTGCCAGCAGTTTAGGCCCTTTAGATACGCAGTATTTT.

The chain combines TRBV2 with TRBJ2-1, with TRBD2 matching 8 bases. The CDR3 has 14 amino acids. V dropped 7 bases and J dropped 5; count of bases not matched to a gene: 7. The germline V gene has CDR1 SNHLY and CDR2 FYNNEI. The CDR3 DNA sequence: TGTGCCAGCAACCCGGGGGGGGAACACAATGAGCAGTTCTTC. Protein: CASNPGGEHNEQFF.

The V call is TRBV20-1, the J call TRBJ2-7; tentatively, D is TRBD1 (7 bases). The V gene lost 5 bases and the J gene lost 4 bases, with 27 bases spanning the gap. CDR3 length: 17 amino acids. CDR1 is DFQATT and CDR2 is SNEGSKA in the germline V gene (reference sequence). In DNA, the CDR3 is TGCAGTGCTCGACGGGAGCCGGTTGGGGACAGAGATTACGAGCAGTACTTC. It yields the protein CSARREPVGDRDYEQYF.

The genes are TRBV14 and TRBJ1-2; D remains unclear. CDR1 and CDR2 from the germline V gene are SGHDN and FVKESK. V lost 0 bases and J 3 bases, leaving 11 bases between the germline ends. The CDR3 spans 15 residues. In nucleotides, the CDR3 is TGTGCCAGCAGCCAAGATGCAGCCTTTTACTATGGCTACACCTTC. Translating it yields CASSQDAAFYYGYTF.

The chain joins TRBV4-1 to TRBJ1-2; no definite D call. Trimming took off 2 bases at V and 6 bases at J, with 4 bases between the two ends. There are 11 residues in the CDR3. The germline V gene encodes CDR1 MGHRA and CDR2 YSYEKL. CDR3 protein: CASSQSDGYTF. The CDR3 coding sequence is TGCGCCAGCAGCCAAAGTGATGGCTACACCTTC.

This chain uses TRBV7-9 with TRBJ2-1; TRBD2 aligns across 10 bases. This CDR3 has 18 amino acids. Trimming removed 4 bases from V and 4 bases from J; junction bases left unmatched: 13. The germline V gene has CDR1 SEHNR and CDR2 FQNEAQ (reference sequence). CDR3 coding DNA: TGTGCCAGCAGCTCCTGGTTTCAGACTAGCGGGTATTACAATGAGCAGTTCTTC. This encodes CASSSWFQTSGYYNEQFF.

The count of this clonotype is one. CDR3 sequence (DNA): TGTGCCAGCAAAGATGTGGGAGGGGGCAATGGCTACACCTTC. Translation gives CASKDVGGGNGYTF. This chain joins TRBV27 and TRBJ1-2; 7 bases fit TRBD1. The V gene's germline CDR1 is MNHEY and CDR2 SMNVEV (reference sequence). The CDR3 sequence is 14 residues long. V shed 7 bases and J 6 bases; nucleotides not matched to a gene: 11.

The V gene is TRBV7-2, the J gene TRBJ2-3; TRBD2 matches at 15 bases. V lost 4 bases and J lost 3; bases outside the gene matches: 5. Germline values: CDR1 SGHTA, CDR2 FQGNSA. This CDR3 comprises 17 residues. This chain's CDR3 is CASSSFGLAGGTDTQYF. The CDR3, as DNA: TGTGCCAGCAGCTCCTTCGGACTAGCGGGAGGGACAGATACGCAGTATTTT.

This rearrangement joins TRBV9 to TRBJ2-2; tentatively, D is TRBD1 (6 bases). Germline V gene lookup returns CDR1 SGDLS and CDR2 YYNGEE. The CDR3 length is 15 residues. V was trimmed by 0 bases and J by 4 bases, leaving 10 bases between them. The CDR3 protein is CASSVETGATGELFF. CDR3 DNA: TGTGCCAGCAGCGTAGAGACAGGAGCCACCGGGGAGCTGTTTTTT.

This chain connects TRBV28 to TRBJ2-1, with a weak D call TRBD2 (6 bases). This CDR3 has 12 residues. Trimming took 5 bases from V and 10 from J, leaving 12 bases between them. Germline CDR1 and CDR2: MDHEN and SYDVKM. The CDR3 loop is CASSPSGWEQFF. The CDR3 DNA reads TGTGCCAGCAGTCCCAGCGGGTGGGAGCAGTTCTTC.

The chain has TRBV7-9 and TRBJ2-7; TRBD1 aligns across 7 bases. The J segment lost 3 bases and the V segment lost 1 base, leaving 3 bases of the junction unmatched. The CDR3 is 14 residues long. The V gene's germline CDR1 is SEHNR and CDR2 FQNEAQ (reference sequence). This CDR3 is CASSLEGQYYEQYF. The CDR3 DNA follows: TGTGCCAGCAGCTTAGAGGGACAGTACTACGAGCAGTACTTC.